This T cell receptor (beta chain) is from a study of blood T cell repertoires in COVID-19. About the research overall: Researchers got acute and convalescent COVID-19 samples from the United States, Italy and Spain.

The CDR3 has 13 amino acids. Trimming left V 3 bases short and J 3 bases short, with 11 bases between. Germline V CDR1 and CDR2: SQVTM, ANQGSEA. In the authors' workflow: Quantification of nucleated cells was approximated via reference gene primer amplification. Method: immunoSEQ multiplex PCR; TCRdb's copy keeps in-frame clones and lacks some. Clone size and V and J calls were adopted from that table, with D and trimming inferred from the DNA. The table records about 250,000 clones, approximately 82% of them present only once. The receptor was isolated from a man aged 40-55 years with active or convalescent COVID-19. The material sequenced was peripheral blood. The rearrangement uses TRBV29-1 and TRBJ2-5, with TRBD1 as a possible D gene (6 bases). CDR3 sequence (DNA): TGCAGCGTTGAGGGGGCTAGAAAAGAGACCCAGTACTTC. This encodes CSVEGARKETQYF. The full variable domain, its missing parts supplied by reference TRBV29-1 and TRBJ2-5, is SAVISQKPSRDICQRGTSLTIQCQVDSQVTMMFWYRQQPGQSLTLIATANQGSEATYESGFVIDKFPISRPNLTFSTLTVSNMSPEDSSIYLCSVEGARKETQYFGPGTRLLVL.